These T cell receptor beta chains were read from a single sample in a study of T cell responses to AZD1222 COVID-19 vaccine. Only in-frame clones appear in the TCRdb table, and some are missing; sequencing was by immunoSEQ multiplex PCR. The top ten clones hold under 2% of a sample with some 120,000 clones, roughly 85% of them seen once. The sequencing here drew on peripheral blood, taken on day 0 of AZD1222 vaccination. The receptors here all came from an adult in good health. Each CDR3 is given with its conserved first and last residue. The D gene is left open where the match is weak. Rows give clone size only sometimes, using once, few, many, or a class for an expanded clone.

D gene: .
clone size: .
V gene: TRBV28
CDR3 length: 18
J gene: TRBJ2-7
CDR3 DNA: TGTGCCAGCAGTTTCCCTAAGGGACGGAGGATTTATTCCTACGAGCAGTACTTC
CDR3 protein: CASSFPKGRRIYSYEQYF

D gene: .
clone size: once
V gene: TRBV7-2
CDR3 length: 12
J gene: TRBJ2-7
CDR3 DNA: TGTGCCAGCAGCTTCGCTTCCTACGAGCAGTACTTC
CDR3 protein: CASSFASYEQYF

D gene: .
clone size: .
V gene: TRBV11-3
CDR3 length: 13
J gene: TRBJ2-5
CDR3 DNA: TGTGCCAGCAGGCGACCCGACGAAGAGACCCAGTACTTC
CDR3 protein: CASRRPDEETQYF

D gene: TRBD1
clone size: .
V gene: TRBV15
CDR3 length: 16
J gene: TRBJ1-1
CDR3 DNA: TGTGCCACCAGCAGCCAGGACAGGGGCCTGCGGGCTGAAGCTTTCTTT
CDR3 protein: CATSSQDRGLRAEAFF

D gene: .
clone size: once
V gene: TRBV11-3
CDR3 length: 14
J gene: TRBJ2-7
CDR3 DNA: TGTGCCAGCAGCCTCGGCGGCAGAACCTACGAGCAGTACTTC
CDR3 protein: CASSLGGRTYEQYF

D gene: .
clone size: .
V gene: TRBV15
CDR3 length: 15
J gene: TRBJ1-5
CDR3 DNA: TGTGCCACCAGCGACCTTTTAAAGGGCAATCAGCCCCAGCATTTT
CDR3 protein: CATSDLLKGNQPQHF

D gene: TRBD1
clone size: few
V gene: TRBV7-3
CDR3 length: 14
J gene: TRBJ2-1
CDR3 DNA: TGTGCCAGCAGCCTAGGCGACAGGGTCAATGAGCAGTTCTTC
CDR3 protein: CASSLGDRVNEQFF

D gene: TRBD2
clone size: few
V gene: TRBV24-1
CDR3 length: 19
J gene: TRBJ2-1
CDR3 DNA: TGTGCCACCAGTAGGGTAGCGGGAGAACCCCAGAGCTCCTACAATGAGCAGTTCTTC
CDR3 protein: CATSRVAGEPQSSYNEQFF

D gene: .
clone size: .
V gene: TRBV3-1/TRBV3-2
CDR3 length: 11
J gene: TRBJ2-4
CDR3 DNA: TGTGCCAGTAAAGGGGGGAACATTCAGTACTTC
CDR3 protein: CASKGGNIQYF

D gene: .
clone size: .
V gene: TRBV11-3
CDR3 length: 16
J gene: TRBJ1-1
CDR3 DNA: TGTGCCAGCAGCCCCCGGCCCGATATCATGAACACTGAAGCTTTCTTT
CDR3 protein: CASSPRPDIMNTEAFF

D gene: .
clone size: .
V gene: TRBV6-5
CDR3 length: 11
J gene: TRBJ1-4
CDR3 DNA: TGTGCCAGCCGGGCCGGTGAAAAACTGTTTTTT
CDR3 protein: CASRAGEKLFF

D gene: TRBD1
clone size: .
V gene: TRBV2
CDR3 length: 15
J gene: TRBJ2-3
CDR3 DNA: TGTGCCAGCACCAGGGACAGGGCAGGGGCAGATACGCAGTATTTT
CDR3 protein: CASTRDRAGADTQYF

D gene: TRBD1
clone size: .
V gene: TRBV19
CDR3 length: 16
J gene: TRBJ1-5
CDR3 DNA: TGTGCCAGTAGTATCGGGGACAGGCTGGTGGATCAGCCCCAGCATTTT
CDR3 protein: CASSIGDRLVDQPQHF

D gene: .
clone size: .
V gene: TRBV7-3
CDR3 length: 13
J gene: TRBJ1-1
CDR3 DNA: TGTGCCAGCAGCTTACGGTCTCAGGCTGAAGCTTTCTTT
CDR3 protein: CASSLRSQAEAFF

D gene: TRBD1
clone size: .
V gene: TRBV19
CDR3 length: 14
J gene: TRBJ1-1
CDR3 DNA: TGTGCCAGTAGTATTACAGGGGGGAACACTGAAGCTTTCTTT
CDR3 protein: CASSITGGNTEAFF

D gene: .
clone size: .
V gene: TRBV5-1
CDR3 length: 13
J gene: TRBJ2-7
CDR3 DNA: TGCGCCAGCAGCTTGGTCGGCCAGAACGAGCAGTACTTC
CDR3 protein: CASSLVGQNEQYF

D gene: TRBD2
clone size: .
V gene: TRBV27
CDR3 length: 20
J gene: TRBJ2-2
CDR3 DNA: TGTGCCAGCAGTTTATTAGGGCTAGCGGGACCGTTTGCGAACACCGGGGAGCTGTTTTTT
CDR3 protein: CASSLLGLAGPFANTGELFF

D gene: .
clone size: .
V gene: TRBV6-2/TRBV6-3
CDR3 length: 15
J gene: TRBJ2-2
CDR3 DNA: TGTGCCAGCAGTACCCGGACATATCCCGCCGGGGAGCTGTTTTTT
CDR3 protein: CASSTRTYPAGELFF

D gene: .
clone size: .
V gene: TRBV9
CDR3 length: 14
J gene: TRBJ2-3
CDR3 DNA: TGTGCCAGCACTCCCGGTCTTTCCACAGATACGCAGTATTTT
CDR3 protein: CASTPGLSTDTQYF

D gene: TRBD2
clone size: .
V gene: TRBV3-1/TRBV3-2
CDR3 length: 19
J gene: TRBJ2-7
CDR3 DNA: TGTGCCAGCAGCCAAGAATTCCTAGCGGGAGGGCCTAACCCCTACGAGCAGTACTTC
CDR3 protein: CASSQEFLAGGPNPYEQYF

D gene: .
clone size: .
V gene: TRBV6-5
CDR3 length: 13
J gene: TRBJ1-6
CDR3 DNA: TGTGCCAGCACCTCCAGGGAGCGGTCACCCCTCCACTTT
CDR3 protein: CASTSRERSPLHF

D gene: .
clone size: .
V gene: TRBV14
CDR3 length: 15
J gene: TRBJ1-2
CDR3 DNA: TGTGCCAGCAGGCCTAGGAGGGGCATAGACTATGGCTACACCTTC
CDR3 protein: CASRPRRGIDYGYTF

D gene: TRBD1
clone size: .
V gene: TRBV5-1
CDR3 length: 15
J gene: TRBJ2-6
CDR3 DNA: TGCGCCAGCAGCTCAGGGGGCAGTGGGGCCAACGTCCTGACTTTC
CDR3 protein: CASSSGGSGANVLTF

D gene: .
clone size: .
V gene: TRBV9
CDR3 length: 11
J gene: TRBJ1-2
CDR3 DNA: TGTGCCAGTCAGGGGTCCTATGGCTACACCTTC
CDR3 protein: CASQGSYGYTF

D gene: TRBD1
clone size: few
V gene: TRBV9
CDR3 length: 17
J gene: TRBJ2-1
CDR3 DNA: TGTGCCAGCAGCGCCTGGCCGGGACAGGGGGACCCCAATGAGCAGTTCTTC
CDR3 protein: CASSAWPGQGDPNEQFF

D gene: .
clone size: .
V gene: TRBV9
CDR3 length: 14
J gene: TRBJ2-7
CDR3 DNA: TGTGCCAGCAGCGCCACGACAGCTTCCTACGAGCAGTACTTC
CDR3 protein: CASSATTASYEQYF

D gene: .
clone size: .
V gene: TRBV4-2
CDR3 length: 12
J gene: TRBJ2-5
CDR3 DNA: TGTGCCAGCAGCCGCTCACAAGAGACCCAGTACTTC
CDR3 protein: CASSRSQETQYF

D gene: .
clone size: .
V gene: TRBV21-1
CDR3 length: 15
J gene: TRBJ1-1
CDR3 DNA: TGTGCCAGCAGCGCCATCAGGGAGAGAAGAACTGAAGCTTTCTTT
CDR3 protein: CASSAIRERRTEAFF

D gene: .
clone size: once
V gene: TRBV16
CDR3 length: 14
J gene: TRBJ1-3
CDR3 DNA: TGTGCCAGCCGCTTGGACCTCTCTGGAAACACCATATATTTT
CDR3 protein: CASRLDLSGNTIYF

D gene: .
clone size: .
V gene: TRBV7-8
CDR3 length: 15
J gene: TRBJ1-2
CDR3 DNA: TGTGCCAGCAGCCCCGAGATAGGCCCGGCCTATGGCTACACCTTC
CDR3 protein: CASSPEIGPAYGYTF

D gene: TRBD1
clone size: .
V gene: TRBV10-2
CDR3 length: 18
J gene: TRBJ1-2
CDR3 DNA: TGCGCCAGCAGTCAGATTGACAGGGGACCCTTAGCTAACTATGGCTACACCTTC
CDR3 protein: CASSQIDRGPLANYGYTF

D gene: .
clone size: .
V gene: TRBV19
CDR3 length: 14
J gene: TRBJ2-2
CDR3 DNA: TGTGCCAGTAGTATCCAGGGTAGCACCGGGGAGCTGTTTTTT
CDR3 protein: CASSIQGSTGELFF

D gene: .
clone size: .
V gene: TRBV2
CDR3 length: 15
J gene: TRBJ1-5
CDR3 DNA: TGTGCCAGCAGGCTCCAGGCGAGGGGCAATCAGCCCCAGCATTTT
CDR3 protein: CASRLQARGNQPQHF

D gene: .
clone size: .
V gene: TRBV19
CDR3 length: 11
J gene: TRBJ2-3
CDR3 DNA: TGTGCCAGTTCGGAGGCAGATACGCAGTATTTT
CDR3 protein: CASSEADTQYF

D gene: TRBD1
clone size: .
V gene: TRBV7-9
CDR3 length: 15
J gene: TRBJ1-3
CDR3 DNA: TGTGCCAGCAGACTCGGGACAGCCTCTGGAAACACCATATATTTT
CDR3 protein: CASRLGTASGNTIYF

D gene: .
clone size: .
V gene: TRBV6-4
CDR3 length: 12
J gene: TRBJ1-2
CDR3 DNA: TGTGCCAGCAGTGATACAGGCCTTGGCTACACCTTC
CDR3 protein: CASSDTGLGYTF

D gene: .
clone size: once
V gene: TRBV9
CDR3 length: 15
J gene: TRBJ2-5
CDR3 DNA: TGTGCCAGCAGCGTAGGGGATCGGGGAGTGGAGACCCAGTACTTC
CDR3 protein: CASSVGDRGVETQYF

D gene: TRBD2
clone size: .
V gene: TRBV7-7
CDR3 length: 16
J gene: TRBJ2-5
CDR3 DNA: TGTGCTAGCAGCTTGGGTGGAGTAGCGGGAAGGGAGACCCAGTACTTC
CDR3 protein: CASSLGGVAGRETQYF

D gene: .
clone size: .
V gene: TRBV7-2
CDR3 length: 15
J gene: TRBJ2-1
CDR3 DNA: TGTGCCAGCAGCAAAGACGGGAGCTCCTACAATGAGCAGTTCTTC
CDR3 protein: CASSKDGSSYNEQFF